A selection of T cell receptor beta chains follows, all from one sample in a study of control samples from healthy donors and cancer patients. The table came from immunoSEQ multiplex PCR; TCRdb's copy has only in-frame clones and leaves some out. The sample has tens of thousands of clones, 95% seen once; the top ten hold 2% to 3%. Sequenced: blood. The receptors derive from a man aged 25-45 years in good health. Each CDR3 is given with its conserved first and last residue. D genes are given only for firm matches. Size tells how often a clone was seen (once, few, many) or the class of an expanded clone, and some rows leave it out.

v_gene	d_gene	abundance	j_gene	CDR3aa	CDR3nt
TRBV9	.	.	TRBJ2-2	CASSVGNGELFF	TGTGCCAGCAGCGTAGGTAACGGGGAGCTGTTTTTT
TRBV6-1	TRBD1	.	TRBJ1-2	CASSDTQGVGGYTF	TGTGCCAGCAGTGACACCCAGGGGGTGGGTGGCTACACCTTC
TRBV30	.	.	TRBJ2-3	CAWIGLAYTDTQYF	TGTGCCTGGATCGGTCTAGCCTACACAGATACGCAGTATTTT
TRBV5-1	.	.	TRBJ2-5	CASGFCRTLKETQYF	TGCGCCAGCGGTTTCTGTAGGACGCTTAAAGAGACCCAGTACTTC
TRBV30	.	.	TRBJ2-1	CAWHLRENEQFF	TGTGCCTGGCACCTGAGGGAAAATGAGCAGTTCTTC
TRBV9	TRBD1	once	TRBJ2-2	CASRPGQGETGELFF	TGTGCCAGCAGGCCGGGACAGGGCGAGACCGGGGAGCTGTTTTTT
TRBV5-4	TRBD2	.	TRBJ2-1	CASSLYGGRAGSEQFF	TGTGCCAGCAGCTTGTACGGTGGGAGGGCCGGGTCTGAGCAGTTCTTC
TRBV10-3	TRBD1	.	TRBJ1-1	CATGGAGMIEAFF	TGTGCCACAGGGGGCGCGGGGATGATTGAAGCTTTCTTT
TRBV7-9	TRBD2	.	TRBJ2-7	CASSSGLAASYEQYF	TGTGCCAGCAGCTCAGGACTAGCGGCCTCCTACGAGCAGTACTTC
TRBV9	TRBD1	.	TRBJ1-2	CASSAPPGTGGYYYGYTF	TGTGCCAGCAGCGCCCCTCCGGGGACAGGGGGGTATTACTATGGCTACACCTTC
TRBV5-1	.	.	TRBJ1-1	CASGGDSVNTEAFF	TGCGCCAGTGGAGGGGACTCCGTGAACACTGAAGCTTTCTTT
TRBV6-2/TRBV6-3	TRBD2	.	TRBJ2-1	CASSAHPGTISSYNEQFF	TGTGCCAGCAGTGCCCACCCCGGGACTATTAGCTCCTACAATGAGCAGTTCTTC
TRBV6-5	TRBD1	.	TRBJ1-5	CASRAGGDLQPQHF	TGTGCCAGCAGGGCAGGGGGCGACCTTCAGCCCCAGCATTTT
TRBV6-5	.	once	TRBJ2-1	CASNRVGNEQFF	TGTGCCAGCAACAGGGTGGGCAATGAGCAGTTCTTC
TRBV9	TRBD2	.	TRBJ2-2	CASSPRGGASNTGELFF	TGTGCCAGCAGCCCCCGGGGGGGGGCCTCGAACACCGGGGAGCTGTTTTTT
TRBV4-1	.	.	TRBJ1-5	CASSQRVDQPQHF	TGCGCCAGCAGCCAAAGAGTGGATCAGCCCCAGCATTTT
TRBV15	.	.	TRBJ2-3	CATSRGPTGTSLTDTQYF	TGTGCCACCAGCAGAGGTCCGACTGGCACCTCCCTCACAGATACGCAGTATTTT
TRBV28	.	once	TRBJ1-5	CASSLAGDTVRPQHF	TGTGCCAGCAGCCTGGCAGGGGACACGGTAAGGCCCCAGCATTTT
TRBV9	.	.	TRBJ2-3	CASSVAIPTDTQYF	TGTGCCAGCAGCGTGGCCATCCCCACAGATACGCAGTATTTT
TRBV28	.	once	TRBJ2-7	CASCRDVYERYF	TGTGCCAGCTGTCGGGACGTCTACGAGCGGTACTTC
TRBV28	.	.	TRBJ2-2	CASFRDPEETGELFF	TGTGCCAGTTTCCGGGACCCCGAAGAAACCGGGGAGCTGTTTTTT